This is a list of T cell receptor beta chains from one sample in a study of blood T cell repertoires in COVID-19. Clones were read by immunoSEQ multiplex PCR, and TCRdb kept only the in-frame ones, dropping some. The sample contains 150,000 to 200,000 clones, roughly four fifths of which appear only once. The sample consisted of peripheral blood. The receptor source for this set is a man in his fifties or sixties with active or convalescent COVID-19. Both conserved end residues are part of each CDR3. The D gene is left open where the match is weak.

V: TRBV5-4; D: TRBD2; J: TRBJ2-3; CDR3: CASSLSLAANTDTQYF; DNA: TGTGCCAGCAGCTTGAGTCTAGCGGCTAACACAGATACGCAGTATTTT
V: TRBV18; D: TRBD2; J: TRBJ2-3; CDR3: CASSPLAGGTDTQYF; DNA: TGTGCCAGCTCACCACTAGCGGGGGGAACAGATACGCAGTATTTT
V: TRBV4-2; D: TRBD1; J: TRBJ1-4; CDR3: CASSQTGAHNEKLFF; DNA: TGTGCCAGCAGCCAGACAGGGGCACATAATGAAAAACTGTTTTTT
V: TRBV6-5; D: .; J: TRBJ1-1; CDR3: CASSRPGGLAEAFF; DNA: TGTGCCAGCAGTCGGCCGGGCGGGCTTGCTGAAGCTTTCTTT
V: TRBV5-6; D: TRBD1; J: TRBJ1-2; CDR3: CASSLTGGVYGYTF; DNA: TGTGCCAGCAGCTTGACAGGGGGCGTCTATGGCTACACCTTC
V: TRBV5-1; D: .; J: TRBJ2-7; CDR3: CASTRDWGTYEQYF; DNA: TGCGCCAGCACCCGGGACTGGGGAACCTACGAGCAGTACTTC
V: TRBV5-1; D: .; J: TRBJ1-6; CDR3: CASSLGSGDNSPLHF; DNA: TGCGCCAGCAGCTTGGGGTCAGGGGATAATTCACCCCTCCACTTT
V: TRBV6-5; D: TRBD1; J: TRBJ1-4; CDR3: CASSSGTGSEKLFF; DNA: TGTGCCAGCAGCTCCGGGACAGGGAGTGAAAAACTGTTTTTT
V: TRBV29-1; D: TRBD2; J: TRBJ2-6; CDR3: CSVEAAGGSSGANVLTF; DNA: TGCAGCGTTGAAGCAGCGGGAGGGTCCTCTGGGGCCAACGTCCTGACTTTC
V: TRBV30; D: .; J: TRBJ1-5; CDR3: CAWSVLRSNQPQHF; DNA: TGTGCCTGGAGTGTACTTCGGAGCAATCAGCCCCAGCATTTT